The rows below give T cell receptor beta chains drawn from one sample of a study of T cell repertoires in cytomegalovirus infection. TCRdb re-called the reads with MiXCR, one entry per CDR3 protein. Of about 140,000 distinct CDR3 sequences in the sample, about 6.5% were seen once. Sequenced sample: PBMCs. The receptors originated from a human donor in good health (CMV status not recorded). Some clones in this sample may be carry-over from other donors' samples. Both conserved end residues are part of each CDR3. A D gene is named only where the DNA matches it firmly. The listing skips clone size in some rows; elsewhere it reads once, few, many or a size class.

V gene	D gene	CDR3 length	J gene	clone size	CDR3 protein	CDR3 DNA
TRBV28	NA	15	TRBJ1-1	NA	CASRRIGTPNTEAFF	TGTGCCAGCAGGCGGATAGGGACACCGAACACTGAAGCTTTCTTT
TRBV7-2	NA	13	TRBJ1-1	many	CASSLAQQTEAFF	TGTGCCAGCAGCTTAGCCCAGCAGACCGAAGCTTTCTTT
TRBV7-8	NA	12	TRBJ1-1	many	CASSSGTHEAFF	TGTGCCAGCAGCTCTGGGACACATGAAGCTTTCTTT
TRBV24-1	NA	13	TRBJ1-1	NA	CATSPPGITEAFF	TGTGCCACCAGTCCCCCCGGGATCACTGAAGCTTTCTTT
TRBV29-1	TRBD1	10	TRBJ1-2	few	CSATGDGYTF	TGCAGCGCAACAGGGGATGGCTACACCTTC
TRBV6-1	TRBD1	15	TRBJ2-2	many	CASSHGQGNTGELFF	TGTGCCAGCAGCCACGGACAGGGTAACACCGGGGAGCTGTTTTTT
TRBV7-6	NA	18	TRBJ2-1	many	CASSLAGRRGSSYNEQFF	TGTGCCAGCAGCTTAGCAGGTCGGAGGGGGAGCTCCTACAATGAGCAGTTCTTC
TRBV27	NA	13	TRBJ2-4	many	CASSLQGNDIQYF	TGTGCCAGCAGTTTACAGGGGAATGACATTCAGTACTTC
TRBV6-1	NA	15	TRBJ1-2	many	CASTVSPTTNYGYTF	TGTGCCAGCACCGTCAGTCCAACAACTAACTATGGCTACACCTTC
TRBV7-3	NA	14	TRBJ2-1	NA	CASSSQMMKDEQFF	TGTGCCAGCAGCTCACAAATGATGAAGGATGAGCAGTTCTTC
TRBV7-2	NA	17	TRBJ2-7	NA	CASSLDRAGLRIGEQYF	TGTGCCAGCAGCTTAGATCGGGCAGGGTTGAGGATCGGTGAGCAGTACTTC
TRBV7-2	TRBD2	15	TRBJ2-1	many	CASSLTRGARNEQFF	TGTGCCAGCAGCTTGACGCGGGGGGCCCGCAATGAGCAGTTCTTC
TRBV7-2	NA	18	TRBJ2-5	many	CASSLGTTVTGSKETQYF	TGTGCCAGCAGCTTAGGGACGACAGTTACGGGGAGTAAGGAGACCCAGTACTTC
TRBV7-2	NA	12	TRBJ2-5	many	CASSPSERSQYF	TGTGCCAGCAGCCCCTCGGAGCGGTCGCAGTACTTC
TRBV11-1	NA	14	TRBJ2-7	many	CASSLLPESYEQYF	TGTGCCAGCAGCTTATTGCCGGAGAGCTACGAGCAGTACTTC
TRBV7-2	TRBD2	15	TRBJ2-7	many	CASRLVAGAYYEQYF	TGTGCCAGCAGGCTAGTAGCGGGGGCATACTACGAGCAGTACTTC